This paragraph covers one TCR beta chain sequence. Antigen specificity is unknown. The CDR3 loop spans 13 amino acids. V lost 7 bases, J lost 6 bases, and 15 bases lay in between. In germline, CDR1 is SQVTM, CDR2 ANQGSEA. The data were obtained in a study of cytomegalovirus exposure and HLA in healthy donors. Study background: One earlier analysis, a look at roughly 170 million T cells, found some 100 million unique TCR beta sequences. Study outcomes and limitations: Roughly even sequencing depth across donors was the assumption behind the presence/absence analyses. At a 0.05 false discovery rate, a later analysis found over 15,000 TCR beta sequences to be associated with HLA alleles. Rates of TCR association differed by HLA locus in a later analysis, with DRB1 highest and HLA-C lowest.

Both 60 Vbeta primers and 13 Jbeta primers went into the PCR. TCRdb's copy holds only in-frame clones and misses some; the assay was immunoSEQ multiplex PCR. The sample yields 160,000 or so clones, 84% seen once. This clonotype was obtained from a young man in good health and CMV-seronegative. V is TRBV29-1 and J is TRBJ2-2; TRBD2 might be the D (6 bases). Sequencing was carried out using PBMCs. Written as DNA, the CDR3 is TGCAGCGCCGCGGGATCATCCGCCGGGGAGCTGTTTTTT. Its protein is CSAAGSSAGELFF.